The present T cell receptor (beta chain) was sequenced within a study of Ad26.COV2.S vaccination and SARS-CoV-2 variants. Study context: Intramuscular Ad26.COV2.S at 5x10^10 or 1x10^11 viral particles. General study results and limits: Substantial breadth was reportedly displayed by spike-specific CD8+ and CD4+ T cell responses after vaccination.

Libraries were prepared by immunoSEQ multiplex PCR; TCRdb keeps only in-frame clonotypes and omits some of them. The top ten clones hold about 1.6% of a sample with roughly 400,000 clones, around 92% of them seen once. Described treatment: 19 received Ad26.COV2.S at low or high dose, single or two shots; about 5 received placebo; per-sample allocation not given. Following the first vaccine or placebo injection, samples were taken on day 63. Vaccine was an Ad26 vector expressing Wuhan-strain SARS-CoV-2 spike. Remarks on this clone: The antigen is unknown.

The CDR3 has 14 amino acids. V was pared by 1 base and J by 4 bases, with 10 bases between. CDR1 and CDR2 from the germline V gene are SGHAT and FQNNGV. The starting material was peripheral blood, obtained in a trial of Ad26.COV2.S vaccine versus placebo. This sequence was found in a person aged 18-65 years who received the Ad26.COV2.S COVID-19 vaccine or a placebo. The rearrangement joins TRBV11-2 to TRBJ1-2; D gene uncertain. The CDR3 here is CASSLVVSLYGYTF. In DNA form, the CDR3 reads TGTGCCAGCAGCTTAGTAGTTTCCCTCTATGGCTACACCTTC.